Detailed here is one T cell receptor beta chain. Random-hexamer reverse transcription was applied to roughly 0.5 to 1 ug RNA. From the immunoSEQ multiplex PCR reads, TCRdb called clonotypes with MiXCR, one entry per CDR3 protein. In the table there are about 150,000 distinct CDR3 sequences, approximately 95% of which are singletons. This sample is part of a study of CD8 T cells in Susac syndrome. The sequenced target, TCR beta, came from blood CD8+ and CD4+ T cells. TEMRA cells were enriched by FACS, and CD4+ and CD8+ T cells were negatively isolated. This receptor was obtained from a human donor with Susac syndrome. The source material was CD8+ T cells from PBMCs.

The CDR3 bases are TGTGCCAGCACCTACAGGGTCGGGCATGGCTACACCTTC. It translates to CASTYRVGHGYTF. The V and J genes are TRBV28 and TRBJ1-2; D might be TRBD1 (6 bases). CDR1 is MDHEN and CDR2 is SYDVKM in the germline V gene. The CDR3 loop spans 13 amino acids. The ends were cut back, 7 bases at V and 6 bases at J, with 15 bases in the middle.